The entry below gives a single TCR beta chain sequence along with its context. The antigen is unknown. This entry belongs to a study of type 1 regulatory T cells. Study summary: T-allo10 is a Tr1-enriched, alloantigen-specific CD4 T cell product made in vitro.

TCRdb called the reads again in MiXCR, with one record for every CDR3 protein. The table has about 62,000 distinct CDR3 sequences, over 50% seen once. Input material: cultured non-Tr1 T cells, either the whole culture or a sorted T cell fraction (not recorded which). The source of this sequence is a human donor in good health.

CDR3 sequence: CASSPAGNNEQFF. The CDR3 DNA reads TGTGCCAGCAGCCCAGCGGGAAACAATGAGCAGTTCTTC. The rearrangement links TRBV28 to TRBJ2-1; TRBD2 matches at 7 bases. Germline-derived CDR1 and CDR2 are MDHEN and SYDVKM. J gave up 5 bases and V 6 bases, and 4 bases lay outside the gene matches. The CDR3 covers 13 residues.